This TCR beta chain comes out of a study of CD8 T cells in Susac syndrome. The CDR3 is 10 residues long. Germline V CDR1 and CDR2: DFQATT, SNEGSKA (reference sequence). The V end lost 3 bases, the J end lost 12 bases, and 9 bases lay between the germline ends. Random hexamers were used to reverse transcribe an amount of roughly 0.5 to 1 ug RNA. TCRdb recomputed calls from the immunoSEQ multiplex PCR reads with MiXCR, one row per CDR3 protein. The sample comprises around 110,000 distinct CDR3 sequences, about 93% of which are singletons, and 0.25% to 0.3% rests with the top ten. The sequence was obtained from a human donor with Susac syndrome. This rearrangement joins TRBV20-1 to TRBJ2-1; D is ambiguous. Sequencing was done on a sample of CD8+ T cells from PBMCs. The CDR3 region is CSASLLLQFF. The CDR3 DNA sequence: TGCAGTGCTAGTTTGCTATTGCAGTTCTTC.